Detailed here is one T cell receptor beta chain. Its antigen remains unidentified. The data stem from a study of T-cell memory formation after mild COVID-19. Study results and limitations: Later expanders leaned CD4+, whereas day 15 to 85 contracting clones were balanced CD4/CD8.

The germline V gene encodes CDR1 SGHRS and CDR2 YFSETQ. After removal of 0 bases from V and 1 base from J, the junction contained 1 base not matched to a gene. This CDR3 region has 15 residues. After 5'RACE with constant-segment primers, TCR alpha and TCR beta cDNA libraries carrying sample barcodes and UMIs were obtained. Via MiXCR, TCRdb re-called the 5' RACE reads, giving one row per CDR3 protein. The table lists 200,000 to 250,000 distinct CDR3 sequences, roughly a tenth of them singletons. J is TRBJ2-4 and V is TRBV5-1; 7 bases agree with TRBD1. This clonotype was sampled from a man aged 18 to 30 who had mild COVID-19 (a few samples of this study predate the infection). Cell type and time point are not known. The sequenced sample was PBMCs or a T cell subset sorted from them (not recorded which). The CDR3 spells CASSLGTGAKNIQYF. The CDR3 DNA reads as TGCGCCAGCAGCTTGGGGACAGGCGCCAAAAACATTCAGTACTTC.